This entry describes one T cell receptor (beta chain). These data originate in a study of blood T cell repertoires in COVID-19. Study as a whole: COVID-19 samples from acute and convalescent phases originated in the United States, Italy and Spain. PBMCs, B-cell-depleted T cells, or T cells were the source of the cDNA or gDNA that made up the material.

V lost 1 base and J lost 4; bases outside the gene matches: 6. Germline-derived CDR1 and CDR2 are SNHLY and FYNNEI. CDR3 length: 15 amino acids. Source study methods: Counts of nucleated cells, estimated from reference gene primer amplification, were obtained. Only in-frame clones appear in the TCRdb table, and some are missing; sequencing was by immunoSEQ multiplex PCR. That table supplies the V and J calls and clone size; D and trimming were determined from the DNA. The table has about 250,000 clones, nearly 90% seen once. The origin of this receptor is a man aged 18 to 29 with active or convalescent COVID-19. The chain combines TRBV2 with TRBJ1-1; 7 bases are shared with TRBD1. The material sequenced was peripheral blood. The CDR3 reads CASSEGQGVFTEAFF. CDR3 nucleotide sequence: TGTGCCAGCAGTGAAGGACAGGGAGTTTTCACTGAAGCTTTCTTT.